Each of the 15 T cell receptor beta chains below was sequenced from the same sample in a study of shared clonotypes between healthy human individuals. This table comes from immunoSEQ multiplex PCR, and its TCRdb copy is limited to in-frame clones, with some not included. Of millions of clones listed, around nine tenths are singletons. What was sequenced was naive CD4+ T cells sorted from blood. The sample's subset: CD45RA+ positively selected. Source of these receptors: a man younger than 35 in good health.

The chain combines TRBV19 with TRBJ1-3; D remains unclear. CDR1 is LNHDA, CDR2 SQIVND, per germline (reference sequence). The V end lost 3 bases, the J end lost 2 bases, and 5 bases lay between the germline ends. CDR3 length: 13 amino acids. The CDR3: CASSMSPGNTIYF. The CDR3, as DNA: TGTGCCAGTAGTATGTCCCCTGGAAACACCATATATTTT.

The chain carries TRBV13 and TRBJ2-3, with D tentatively TRBD1 or TRBD2 (6 bases each). The CDR3 totals 16 residues. The germline V gene has CDR1 PRHDT and CDR2 FYEKMQ (reference sequence). V lost 2 bases and J lost 2, with 14 bases in between. The CDR3 loop is CASSLRGGWDTDTQYF. In DNA form, the CDR3 reads TGTGCCAGCAGCTTAAGAGGGGGGTGGGACACAGATACGCAGTATTTT. Complete variable domain (other parts from reference TRBV13 and TRBJ2-3): AAGVIQSPRHLIKEKRETATLKCYPIPRHDTVYWYQQGPGQDPQFLISFYEKMQSDKGSIPDRFSAQQFSDYHSELNMSSLELGDSALYFCASSLRGGWDTDTQYFGPGTRLTVL.

The rearrangement joins TRBV27 to TRBJ2-3; D is perhaps TRBD1 or TRBD2 (5 bases each). Trimming took off 7 bases at V and 8 bases at J, with 19 bases between the two ends. The germline V gene has CDR1 MNHEY and CDR2 SMNVEV (reference sequence). This CDR3 comprises 14 residues. The chain's CDR3 is CASNDRGSRGTQYF. The CDR3 DNA is TGTGCCAGCAATGACCGGGGCAGCCGTGGTACGCAGTATTTT.

V usage is TRBV10-3 and J usage is TRBJ2-7; TRBD2 matches at 8 bases. Per the germline V gene, CDR1 is ENHRY and CDR2 is SYGVKD. The CDR3 runs 13 residues. The trim removed 10 bases at V and 0 bases at J, leaving 5 bases unmatched. CDR3: CASSGGSSYEQYF. The CDR3 nucleotides read TGTGCCAGTTCGGGGGGGAGCTCCTACGAGCAGTACTTC.

The gene calls are TRBV5-1 and TRBJ2-7; D is tentatively TRBD1 or TRBD2 (6 bases each). Germline lookup yields CDR1 SGHRS and CDR2 YFSETQ. The CDR3 loop spans 12 amino acids. V dropped 4 bases and J dropped 9 bases, with 14 bases sitting between them. The DNA of the CDR3 is TGCGCCAGCAGCCTGGAGGGGGTGTGGCAGTACTTC. It encodes CASSLEGVWQYF.

The DNA for the CDR3 is TGTGCCGTAGGGCAGCTCACAGATACGCAGTATTTT. Amino acid sequence: CAVGQLTDTQYF. The genes are TRBV30 and TRBJ2-3; D is undetermined. CDR3 length: 12 residues. V was cut by 8 bases and J by 2 bases, with 11 bases left in between. Germline V CDR1 and CDR2: GTSNPN, SVGIG (reference sequence).

The rearrangement links TRBV19 to TRBJ2-1; no clear D gene. CDR1 and CDR2 from the germline V gene are LNHDA and SQIVND (reference sequence). The V and J ends lost 4 bases and 0 bases respectively, with 13 bases between them. The CDR3 is 16 residues long. CDR3 sequence (DNA): TGTGCCAGTAGTAGGCTTCCCCAGGCCTCCTACAATGAGCAGTTCTTC. It encodes CASSRLPQASYNEQFF.

This sequence joins TRBV4-3 and TRBJ1-1; D is undetermined. The CDR3 extends over 16 amino acids. In germline, CDR1 is LGHNA, CDR2 YSLEER. Trimming took 0 bases from V and 2 from J, leaving 13 bases between them. The DNA of the CDR3 is TGCGCCAGCAGCCAAGAAGGAAGTCGAACTAACACTGAAGCTTTCTTT. This sequence encodes CASSQEGSRTNTEAFF.

The rearrangement uses TRBV18 and TRBJ2-7; D is perhaps TRBD2 (5 bases). The germline gives CDR1 KGHSH, CDR2 LQKENI. This CDR3 has 15 amino acids. The V gene lost 6 bases and the J gene lost 5 bases, with 20 bases spanning the gap. CDR3 in amino acids: CASSPARVPIDEQYF. As DNA, the CDR3 is TGTGCCAGCTCTCCTGCGAGGGTGCCTATCGACGAGCAGTACTTC.

This clone appeared once. V usage is TRBV10-1 and J usage is TRBJ2-2; D gene uncertain. This CDR3 comprises 13 residues. V was shortened by 6 bases and J by 6 bases, with 11 bases between the two germline ends. Germline V gene data show CDR1 as WNHNN and CDR2 as SYGVQD (reference sequence). The DNA of the CDR3 is TGCGCCAGCAGCGCCGGGCCCTCCGGGGAGCTGTTTTTT. This gives the protein CASSAGPSGELFF.

V and J are TRBV15 and TRBJ1-5, with a tentative D call TRBD1 (6 bases). With 8 bases removed from V and 5 bases from J, the gap between germline ends came to 10 bases. Germline V gives CDR1 LNHNV, CDR2 YYDKDF (reference sequence). There are 12 residues in the CDR3. The CDR3: CATPWGHQPQHF. The CDR3 nucleotides read TGTGCCACCCCTTGGGGGCATCAGCCCCAGCATTTT.

The CDR3 loop is CASSVYGDSPLHF. DNA for the CDR3: TGCGCCAGCAGCGTTTACGGGGACTCACCCCTCCACTTT. This chain uses TRBV4-3 with TRBJ1-6; D is perhaps TRBD1 (5 bases). The CDR3 loop spans 13 amino acids. V gave up 5 bases and J gave up 10 bases, with 12 bases separating them. Germline values: CDR1 LGHNA, CDR2 YSLEER.

This chain uses TRBV7-9 with TRBJ2-3; 10 bases fit TRBD1. This CDR3 has 15 amino acids. J gave up 2 bases and V 4 bases, and 3 bases lay outside the gene matches. CDR1 is SEHNR and CDR2 is FQNEAQ in the germline V gene (reference sequence). The CDR3 region has the DNA TGTGCCAGCAGCTCCGGGACAGGGGTCACAGATACGCAGTATTTT. Residues: CASSSGTGVTDTQYF.

Here the CDR3 reads CASSVGQAQDEKLFF. For the CDR3, the DNA is TGTGCCAGCAGCGTGGGACAGGCCCAGGACGAAAAACTGTTTTTT. The chain has TRBV7-9 and TRBJ1-4; 8 bases align to TRBD1. Germline CDR1 is SEHNR and CDR2 is FQNEAQ (reference sequence). The CDR3 runs 15 residues. Trimming removed 5 bases from V and 8 bases from J; junction bases left unmatched: 10.

The CDR3 nucleotides read TGTGCCAGCTCAACAAGCGCCGGGGAACTACGCGAGCAGTACTTC. Its translation is CASSTSAGELREQYF. The V gene is TRBV18, the J gene TRBJ2-5, with a tentative D call TRBD2 (5 bases). Gene TRBJ2-7 matches the end of the DNA better, so the J call may be wrong. This CDR3 has 15 residues. Germline V CDR1 and CDR2: KGHSH, LQKENI.